These T cell receptor beta chains were read from a single sample in a study of CD8+CD57+ T cells in acquired aplastic anemia. TCRdb re-analysed the reads in MiXCR, keeping a single row per CDR3 protein. Among about 260,000 distinct CDR3 sequences listed, approximately 86% were seen once. Material for sequencing was sorted CD4+, CD8+, or CD8+CD57+ T cells (not recorded which) from PBMCs. The receptor set was obtained from a human donor with aplastic anemia. Each CDR3 is given with its conserved first and last residue. The D gene is left open where the match is weak. Clone size is stated in some rows and not others, as once, few, many or a class when expanded.

>TRBJ1-2|once|NA|TRBV11-3
TGTGCCAGCAGCTTAGGGGGGGGCCGACCCTATGGCTACACCTTC
CASSLGGGRPYGYTF
>TRBJ1-2|NA|NA|TRBV9
TGTGCCAGCAGCAGAGGTGGGAAGAGGAAGTATTGCGACACCTTC
CASSRGGKRKYCDTF
>TRBJ2-3|NA|NA|TRBV7-3
TGTGCCAGCGGCGATGGTCCAACCGAGACAGCCTTTTTT
CASGDGPTETAFF
>TRBJ2-7|NA|TRBD1|TRBV10-3
TGTGCCATCATGGGACAGGGGGGGTTGGAGCAGTACTTC
CAIMGQGGLEQYF
>TRBJ1-6|few|NA|TRBV7-3
TGTGCCAGCAGCTTAAGTGGAACTGGGGCCAACGTCCTGTTT
CASSLSGTGANVLF
>TRBJ2-3|NA|NA|TRBV9
TGTGCCAGCGGGGTAGGGGGAGCAGATACGGAGTATTTT
CASGVGGADTEYF
>TRBJ2-5|NA|NA|TRBV15
TGTGCCACCAGCCTGGGCCGCGACGTTACCCAGTACTTC
CATSLGRDVTQYF
>TRBJ2-3|NA|NA|TRBV5-5
TGTGCCAGCAGCGCAGTAGCAGGTCCCGATACGCAGTATTTT
CASSAVAGPDTQYF
>TRBJ2-3|NA|NA|TRBV7-9
TGTGCCAGCAGCTTTGCAAGAAGCCCCGGGACGGATGAGTTT
CASSFARSPGTDEF
>TRBJ2-2|NA|NA|TRBV7-9
TGTGCCAGCAGCGGATTAGCCACAGACACGCGGGAGCTGTTTTTT
CASSGLATDTRELFF
>TRBJ1-1|NA|NA|TRBV20-1
TGCAGTGCTAGGAACCTAGCGGGGGACTTCTTT
CSARNLAGDFF
>TRBJ1-5|few|NA|TRBV29-1
TGCAGCGTGTCCGACAGTAGCAATCGGCCCCAGCATTTT
CSVSDSSNRPQHF
>TRBJ2-5|NA|NA|TRBV7-2
NA
CATSWAGGADYGYF
>TRBJ1-2|NA|NA|TRBV7-2
TGTGCCAGCAGCGAACGACCCGCCCACAATGGCTACACCTTC
CASSERPAHNGYTF
>TRBJ2-5|NA|TRBD2|TRBV11-3
TGTGCCGGCAGCTTAGCGGGTAGCTCCCAGTACTTC
CAGSLAGSSQYF
>TRBJ1-2|NA|NA|TRBV7-2
TGTGCCAGCAGCCAAACAGTCTATGGCTACACCTTC
CASSQTVYGYTF
>TRBJ2-1|once|NA|TRBV5-8
TGTGCCAGCAGCTTCGACAAGAACTCCTACAATGAGCAGTTCTTC
CASSFDKNSYNEQFF
>TRBJ2-2|NA|NA|TRBV10-3
TGTGCCATCACCCAAAAGGGTGACGCCGGGGAGCTGTTTTTT
CAITQKGDAGELFF
>TRBJ2-7|NA|NA|TRBV20-1
TGCAGTGCTAGAGCACCCTCAGCGGAATACGAGCAGTACTTC
CSARAPSAEYEQYF
>TRBJ1-1|NA|NA|TRBV7-3
TGTGCCAGCAGCTTAGGCGGGGCAGACGACCATGACGCTTTCTTT
CASSLGGADDHDAFF
>TRBJ1-6|NA|TRBD1|TRBV11-1
TGTGCCGGACAGGGGGCTGGGGGAACGCGATCCCCCCTCCACTTT
CAGQGAGGTRSPLHF
>TRBJ1-1|NA|NA|TRBV9
TGTGCCAGCAGCGGCCGAGGGTCACCAGCTTTCTTT
CASSGRGSPAFF
>TRBJ2-7|few|NA|TRBV10-3
TGTGCCATCAGTGCCCAGGGATACCCCTACGAGCAGTACTTC
CAISAQGYPYEQYF
>TRBJ2-3|once|TRBD2|TRBV2
TGTGCCAGCGCGGCGGGGACTAGCGGATTTGGGCCTAGCACAGATACGCAGTATTTT
CASAAGTSGFGPSTDTQYF
>TRBJ1-2|NA|TRBD1|TRBV5-8
TGTGCCAGCAGCTTGAATGGGACAGCGAACTGTGACGCTTCCTTC
CASSLNGTANCDASF
>TRBJ1-5|NA|TRBD1|TRBV20-1
TGCAGTGCTAGTCAGGGGGGCGATCAGCCCCAGCATTTT
CSASQGGDQPQHF
>TRBJ1-4|NA|NA|TRBV19
NA
CASSVARGAYNEQYLFF
>TRBJ1-5|NA|NA|TRBV5-6
TGTGCCAGCAGCTTGGCCGGAAATACGCAGCATTTT
CASSLAGNTQHF
>TRBJ2-5|few|NA|TRBV7-8
TGTGCCAGCAGCTTAGGCGGAAGCCACGAGACCCAGTACTTC
CASSLGGSHETQYF
>TRBJ2-1|NA|NA|TRBV7-9
TGTGCCAGCAGCCAGGGGGGCAGCAGCGGGAAGGATGAGCAGTTCTTC
CASSQGGSSGKDEQFF
>TRBJ1-6|few|NA|TRBV19
TGTGCCAGTAGTGGGGGCTATAATTCACCCCTCCACTTT
CASSGGYNSPLHF
>TRBJ2-1|many|NA|TRBV7-8
TGTGCCAGCAGCTTACAGGGAGGTCCCGATACGCAGTATCAGTTCTTC
CASSLQGGPDTQYQFF
>TRBJ2-3|once|TRBD2|TRBV5-6
TGTGCCAGCGGACTAGCGGGGGGGAGCACAGATACGCAGTATTTT
CASGLAGGSTDTQYF
>TRBJ2-7|NA|TRBD2|TRBV15
TGTGCCACCAGCAGTCCCTCTAGCGGCGAGCACGAGCAGTACTTC
CATSSPSSGEHEQYF
>TRBJ1-5|few|TRBD1|TRBV9
TGTGCCAGCAGCGAAGGGGGCAGTTCAGATACGCAGTTT
CASSEGGSSDTQF
>TRBJ2-1|NA|TRBD1|TRBV11-3
TGTGCCAGCAGCTCAGACCAGACAGGGCGTACCTACAATGAGCAGTTCTTC
CASSSDQTGRTYNEQFF
>TRBJ2-1|NA|NA|TRBV12-3/TRBV12-4
TGTGCCAGCAGTGACGATGGGACCCACTACAATGAGCAGTTCTTC
CASSDDGTHYNEQFF
>TRBJ2-3|NA|NA|TRBV7-2
TGTGCCAGCAGCTTCGGGCCTAGCAATACGCAGTATTTT
CASSFGPSNTQYF
>TRBJ2-3|NA|NA|TRBV7-9
TGTGCCAGCGGGGTAGGGGTGACAGGTACGCCGTATTTT
CASGVGVTGTPYF
>TRBJ2-2|NA|NA|TRBV5-1
TGTGCCAGCAGCGTGGGAGGGGGCGGCGACACCGGGGAGCTGTTTTTT
CASSVGGGGDTGELFF
>TRBJ2-2|once|NA|TRBV7-9
TGTGCCAGCAGTACTTTTAGCGCCCGGGAGCTGTTTTTT
CASSTFSARELFF
>TRBJ2-5|NA|NA|TRBV7-9
TGTGCCAGCAGCTTTCAAAGAAGGGGGGAGACCGATGAGTTC
CASSFQRRGETDEF
>TRBJ2-1|NA|NA|TRBV15
TGTGCCACCAGCGGAGACCAGCACTCCTACAATGAGCAGTTCTTC
CATSGDQHSYNEQFF
>TRBJ2-3|few|NA|TRBV9
TGTGCCAGCGGCGTAGCTGGGAACATTCAGGACTTCGAGTATTTT
CASGVAGNIQDFEYF
>TRBJ1-4|NA|NA|TRBV9
TGTGCCAGCAGTGAGTCTTCAGGTACGCAAAATTATGAAAAACTGTTTTTT
CASSESSGTQNYEKLFF
>TRBJ1-3|NA|TRBD1|TRBV6-6
TGTGCCAGCAGTAAACAGGGGTCTGGAAACACCATATATTTT
CASSKQGSGNTIYF
>TRBJ1-2|NA|NA|TRBV9
TGTGCCAGCAGCGTAACCACGCAGGGCAACTATGGCTACACCTTC
CASSVTTQGNYGYTF
>TRBJ1-5|NA|NA|TRBV7-9
TGCGCCAGCAGCCAAACAGAGGGTCAGCCCCAGCAGTTT
CASSQTEGQPQQF
>TRBJ2-3|once|NA|TRBV7-2
TGTGCCGGCAGCGTGGCCGGAGGTACAGATACGCAGTATTTT
CAGSVAGGTDTQYF
>TRBJ2-5|NA|TRBD2|TRBV29-1
TGCAGCGTTTTAAGGGGGACTAGCGGGACTGACCCCCAAGAGACCCAGTACTTC
CSVLRGTSGTDPQETQYF
>TRBJ2-1|NA|TRBD2|TRBV7-9
TGTGCCAGCAGCCCCGGGACGGGGGGGGATCAGCTGTTC
CASSPGTGGDQLF
>TRBJ2-3|NA|TRBD2|TRBV11-3
TGTGCCAGCAGCTCGGGGGGTGCTACCGATACGCAGTATTTT
CASSSGGATDTQYF
>TRBJ1-6|NA|NA|TRBV19
TGTGCCAGTAGTACCTCGTGGGTGGCGAGCTCCTATAATTCACCCCTCCACTTT
CASSTSWVASSYNSPLHF
>TRBJ1-2|NA|TRBD1|TRBV4-1
TGCGCCAGCAGCCAAGAACCGTCGACAGGGATCCGTGGCTACACCTTC
CASSQEPSTGIRGYTF
>TRBJ1-1|few|NA|TRBV7-8
TGTGCCAGCAGCTTGGCGGGAGGTCACGATACGCAGTATGAAGCTTTCTTT
CASSLAGGHDTQYEAFF